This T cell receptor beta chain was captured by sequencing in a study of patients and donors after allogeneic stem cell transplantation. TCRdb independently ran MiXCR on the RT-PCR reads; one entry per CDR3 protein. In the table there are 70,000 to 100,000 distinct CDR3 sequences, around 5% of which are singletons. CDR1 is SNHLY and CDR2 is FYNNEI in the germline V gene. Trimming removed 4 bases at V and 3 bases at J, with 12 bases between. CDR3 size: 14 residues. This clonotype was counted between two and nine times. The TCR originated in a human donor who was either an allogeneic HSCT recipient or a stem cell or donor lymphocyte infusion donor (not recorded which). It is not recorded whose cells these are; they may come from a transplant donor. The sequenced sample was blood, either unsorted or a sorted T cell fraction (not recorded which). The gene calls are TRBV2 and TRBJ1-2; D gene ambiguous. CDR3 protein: CASSVDLGDYGYTF. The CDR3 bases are TGTGCCAGCAGTGTAGACCTTGGGGACTATGGCTACACCTTC.